A single sample gave rise to the 18 T cell receptor beta chains below, sequenced in a study of blood T cell repertoires in COVID-19. Only in-frame clones appear in the TCRdb table, and some are missing; sequencing was by immunoSEQ multiplex PCR. Here the sample spans more than 150,000 clones, 80% to 90% being singletons. Material: peripheral blood. These receptors were collected from a man in his sixties with acute or convalescent COVID-19.

CDR3 in amino acids: CASSPGLMRLQETQYF. CDR3 in DNA: TGTGCCAGCTCACCAGGCCTAATGAGACTCCAAGAGACCCAGTACTTC. The chain has TRBV18 and TRBJ2-5; D is unclear. The CDR3 length is 16 residues. Looked up from germline, CDR1 is KGHSH and CDR2 is LQKENI. V was shortened by 2 bases and J by 1 base, with 14 bases between the two germline ends.

This chain uses TRBV5-4 with TRBJ2-5; D perhaps matches TRBD2 (5 bases). The CDR3 length is 14 residues. Germline CDR1 is SGHNT and CDR2 is YYREEE (reference sequence). V was clipped by 3 bases and J by 2 bases, with 11 bases between them. DNA of the CDR3: TGTGCCAGCAGCTCCGGACGGGATCAAGAGACCCAGTACTTC. It specifies CASSSGRDQETQYF.

The chain carries TRBV2 and TRBJ1-4, with TRBD1 as a possible D gene (5 bases). There are 14 residues in the CDR3. Trimming took off 7 bases at V and 8 bases at J, with 17 bases between the two ends. Germline values: CDR1 SNHLY, CDR2 FYNNEI. CDR3 protein: CASKHQGGGEKLFF. CDR3 bases: TGTGCCAGCAAGCACCAGGGAGGTGGAGAAAAACTGTTTTTT.

V and J are TRBV4-1 and TRBJ2-2, with a possible D match to TRBD2 (6 bases). This CDR3 is built from 16 residues. V dropped 0 bases and J dropped 7 bases, with 15 bases sitting between them. Germline V gives CDR1 MGHRA, CDR2 YSYEKL. The CDR3 nucleotides are TGCGCCAGCAGCCAAGAAATGGCGGGGCGGAACGGGGAGCTGTTTTTT. Translating gives CASSQEMAGRNGELFF.

This clone was seen just once. The chain recombines TRBV28 with TRBJ2-7; TRBD2 matches at 12 bases. Germline V lookup: CDR1 MDHEN, CDR2 SYDVKM. This CDR3 contains 17 residues. V trimming: 6 bases; J trimming: 0 bases; junction bases outside the gene matches: 9. The CDR3 sequence is CASSQTTSGSPSYEQYF. CDR3 bases: TGTGCCAGCAGCCAGACGACTAGCGGGAGCCCCTCCTACGAGCAGTACTTC.

V usage is TRBV6-5 and J usage is TRBJ1-4; D might be TRBD1 (6 bases). Germline loops: CDR1 MNHEY, CDR2 SVGAGI. Trimming shortened V by 10 bases and J by 8 bases, and 14 bases separated the two germline ends. The CDR3 has 12 amino acids. CDR3 sequence: CATQGVEEKLFF. The CDR3, as DNA: TGTGCCACACAGGGAGTCGAGGAAAAACTGTTTTTT.

The J gene is TRBJ2-5, the V gene TRBV5-1, with D perhaps matching TRBD2 (5 bases). V gave up 2 bases and J gave up 2 bases, with 7 bases separating them. Germline assignment: CDR1 SGHRS and CDR2 YFSETQ. The CDR3 covers 13 residues. CDR3 amino acids: CASSFGGQETQYF. The DNA for the CDR3 is TGCGCCAGCAGCTTCGGCGGGCAAGAGACCCAGTACTTC.

In regard to this clone: Its ends do not fully match the called genes, so a read error is possible. V usage is TRBV10-3 and J usage is TRBJ2-7; 9 positions agree with TRBD1. The germline gives CDR1 ENHRY, CDR2 SYGVKD. CDR3 length: 11 amino acids. The CDR3, as DNA: TGTGCCATCAGTGACGGGACAGGGTTCAACTTC. Amino acid sequence: CAISDGTGFNF.

CDR3 protein: CASGLVRGSAGELFF. For the CDR3, the DNA is TGTGCTAGTGGTTTGGTACGAGGTAGCGCCGGGGAGCTGTTTTTT. The gene calls are TRBV12-5 and TRBJ2-2; D possibly corresponds to TRBD2 (5 bases). CDR1 and CDR2 (germline): LGHNT, FRNRAP. Trimming pared 0 bases from V and 6 bases from J, leaving 11 bases between. This CDR3 has 15 amino acids.

The chain recombines TRBV24-1 with TRBJ2-3; 7 bases agree with TRBD1. CDR1 KGHDR and CDR2 SFDVKD come from the germline V gene. The V gene end was trimmed by 3 bases and the J gene end by 0 bases; junction bases not matched to a gene: 8. The CDR3 totals 17 residues. CDR3 nucleotide sequence: TGTGCCACCAGTGATGCCCCGAGGGGGCCAAGCACAGATACGCAGTATTTT. It codes for CATSDAPRGPSTDTQYF.

This rearrangement joins TRBV10-3 to TRBJ1-4; TRBD1 aligns across 11 bases. V was pared by 4 bases and J by 8 bases, with 6 bases of the junction left unmatched. The V gene's germline CDR1 is ENHRY and CDR2 SYGVKD. The CDR3 runs to 15 residues. CDR3 region: CAISAGQGAGEKLFF. CDR3 coding DNA: TGTGCCATCAGTGCAGGACAGGGGGCTGGAGAAAAACTGTTTTTT.

This clone was seen a few times. The rearrangement uses TRBV5-1 and TRBJ2-7, with TRBD2 as a possible D gene (5 bases). The CDR3 has 16 amino acids. The V and J ends lost 2 bases and 6 bases respectively, with 21 bases between them. CDR1 and CDR2 from the germline V gene are SGHRS and YFSETQ. The DNA of the CDR3 is TGCGCCAGCAGCTTAGATGGGAGCGGTGCAGCTACCGAGCAGTACTTC. This codes for CASSLDGSGAATEQYF.

This rearrangement joins TRBV6-5 to TRBJ2-7, with TRBD2 matching over 11 bases. The CDR3 contains 15 residues. V dropped 5 bases and J dropped 2; count of bases not matched to a gene: 5. CDR1 and CDR2 (germline): MNHEY, SVGAGI. CDR3 sequence: CASSLGTSGTYEQYF. The CDR3 coding sequence is TGTGCCAGCAGTCTCGGGACTAGCGGTACCTACGAGCAGTACTTC.

This clone was observed a few times. The J gene is TRBJ2-2, the V gene TRBV6-1; D is uncertain. The V and J ends lost 0 bases and 4 bases respectively, with 9 bases between them. Per the germline V gene, CDR1 is MNHNS and CDR2 is SASEGT. The CDR3 consists of 15 residues. The CDR3 is CASSEAIVVTGELFF. The CDR3 DNA is TGTGCCAGCAGTGAAGCGATAGTGGTCACCGGGGAGCTGTTTTTT.

The rearrangement uses TRBV6-6 and TRBJ2-3; 9 bases align to TRBD1. V was clipped by 1 base and J by 4 bases; unmatched bases: 6. The CDR3 contains 16 residues. Germline V gene lookup returns CDR1 MNHNY and CDR2 SVGAGI (reference sequence). As DNA, the CDR3 is TGTGCCAGCAGTTACTTGAGGGGACAGGGTTCAGATACGCAGTATTTT. Amino acid sequence: CASSYLRGQGSDTQYF.

This sequence joins TRBV7-2 and TRBJ1-6, with 9 bases aligning to TRBD1. Germline V CDR1 and CDR2: SGHTA, FQGNSA. This CDR3 is 16 amino acids long. Unmatched junction bases numbered 12, after V lost 5 bases and J lost 10 bases. CDR3 DNA sequence: TGTGCCAGCAGCCCCCGAGGGACAGGGCGGGGATCACCCCTCCACTTT. It is translated as CASSPRGTGRGSPLHF.

This chain connects TRBV7-3 to TRBJ2-7; D is unresolved. V was clipped by 5 bases and J by 5 bases, with 13 bases between them. The CDR3 runs 13 residues. Germline CDR1 is SGHTA and CDR2 is FQGTGA. The CDR3 sequence: CASSTNRDNEQYF. The CDR3 bases are TGTGCCAGCAGCACCAACAGAGACAACGAGCAGTACTTC.

The chain links TRBV7-3 to TRBJ2-1; 10 nucleotides align to TRBD2. V was clipped by 5 bases and J by 8 bases; unmatched bases: 9. In germline, CDR1 is SGHTA, CDR2 FQGTGA. The CDR3 sequence is 15 residues long. CDR3 protein: CASSELAGPWDEQFF. For the CDR3, the DNA is TGTGCCAGCAGCGAACTAGCGGGGCCCTGGGATGAGCAGTTCTTC.